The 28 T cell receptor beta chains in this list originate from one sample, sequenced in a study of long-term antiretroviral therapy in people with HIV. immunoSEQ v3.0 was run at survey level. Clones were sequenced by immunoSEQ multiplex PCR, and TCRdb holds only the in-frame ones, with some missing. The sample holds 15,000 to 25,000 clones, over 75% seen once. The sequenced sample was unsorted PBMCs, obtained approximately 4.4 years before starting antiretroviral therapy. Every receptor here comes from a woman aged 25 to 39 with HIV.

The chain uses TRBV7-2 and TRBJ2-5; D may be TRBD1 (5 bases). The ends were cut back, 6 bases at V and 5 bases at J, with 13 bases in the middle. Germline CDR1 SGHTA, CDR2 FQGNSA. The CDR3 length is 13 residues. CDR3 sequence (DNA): TGTGCCAGCAGTCCAGGGTTAGGGGAGACCCAGTACTTC. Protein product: CASSPGLGETQYF.

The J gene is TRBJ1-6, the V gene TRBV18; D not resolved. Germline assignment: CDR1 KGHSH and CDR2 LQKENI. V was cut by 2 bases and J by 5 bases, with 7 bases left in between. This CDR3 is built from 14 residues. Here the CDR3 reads CASSPTNNNSPLHF. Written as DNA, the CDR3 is TGTGCCAGCTCACCAACCAATAATAATTCACCCCTCCACTTT.

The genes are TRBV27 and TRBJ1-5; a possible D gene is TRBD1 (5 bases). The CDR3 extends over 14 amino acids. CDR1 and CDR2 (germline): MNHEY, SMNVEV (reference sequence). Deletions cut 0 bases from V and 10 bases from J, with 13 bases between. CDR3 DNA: TGTGCCAGCAGTTTATCGAGGGGTCGTCAACCCCAGCATTTT. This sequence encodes CASSLSRGRQPQHF.

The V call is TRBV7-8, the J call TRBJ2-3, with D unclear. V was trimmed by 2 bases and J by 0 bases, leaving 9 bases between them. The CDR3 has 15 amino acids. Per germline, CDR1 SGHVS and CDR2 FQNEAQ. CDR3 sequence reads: CASSLLGLSTDTQYF. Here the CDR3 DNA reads TGTGCCAGCAGCTTACTGGGTCTCAGCACAGATACGCAGTATTTT.

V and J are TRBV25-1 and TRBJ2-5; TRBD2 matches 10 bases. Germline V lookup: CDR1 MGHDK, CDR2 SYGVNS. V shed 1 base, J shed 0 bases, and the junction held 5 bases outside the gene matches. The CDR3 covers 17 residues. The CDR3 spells CASSESGAGGYQETQYF. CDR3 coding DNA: TGTGCCAGCAGTGAATCAGGAGCGGGGGGGTACCAAGAGACCCAGTACTTC.

This chain's CDR3 is CASSYSTGKYGYTF. CDR3 nucleotide sequence: TGTGCCAGCAGTTATTCGACAGGGAAATATGGCTACACCTTC. The rearrangement links TRBV6-5 to TRBJ1-2; TRBD1 aligns across 7 bases. CDR1 MNHEY and CDR2 SVGAGI come from the germline V gene. The V gene end was trimmed by 3 bases and the J gene end by 5 bases; junction bases not matched to a gene: 6. The CDR3 covers 14 residues.

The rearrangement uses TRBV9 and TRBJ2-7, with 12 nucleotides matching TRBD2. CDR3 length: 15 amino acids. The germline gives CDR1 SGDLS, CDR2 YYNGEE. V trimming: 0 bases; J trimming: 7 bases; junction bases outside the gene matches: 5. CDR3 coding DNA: TGTGCCAGCAGCGTAGAGGGACTAGCGGGCTCTGAGCAGTACTTC. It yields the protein CASSVEGLAGSEQYF.

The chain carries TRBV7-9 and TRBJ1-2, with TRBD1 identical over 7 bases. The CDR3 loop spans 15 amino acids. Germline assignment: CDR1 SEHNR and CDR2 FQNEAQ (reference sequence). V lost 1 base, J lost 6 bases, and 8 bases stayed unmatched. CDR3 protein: CASSLGQGASDGYTF. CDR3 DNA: TGTGCCAGCAGCTTAGGACAGGGAGCGTCCGATGGCTACACCTTC.

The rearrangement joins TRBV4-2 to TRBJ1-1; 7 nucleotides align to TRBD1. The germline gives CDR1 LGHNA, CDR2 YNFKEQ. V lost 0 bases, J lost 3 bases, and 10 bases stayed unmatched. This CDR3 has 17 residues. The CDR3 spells CASSQDLGYRGDTEAFF. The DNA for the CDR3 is TGTGCCAGCAGCCAAGATTTGGGGTACAGGGGTGACACTGAAGCTTTCTTT.

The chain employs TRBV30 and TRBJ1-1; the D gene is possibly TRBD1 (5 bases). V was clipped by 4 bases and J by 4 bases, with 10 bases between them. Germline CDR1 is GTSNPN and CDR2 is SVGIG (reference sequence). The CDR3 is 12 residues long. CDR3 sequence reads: CAWIGGGTEAFF. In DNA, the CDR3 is TGTGCCTGGATCGGGGGGGGCACTGAAGCTTTCTTT.

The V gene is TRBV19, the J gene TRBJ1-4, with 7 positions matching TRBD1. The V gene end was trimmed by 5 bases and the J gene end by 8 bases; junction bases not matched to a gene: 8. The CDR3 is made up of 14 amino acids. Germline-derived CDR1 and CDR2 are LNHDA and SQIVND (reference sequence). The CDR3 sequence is CASSGGQEGEKLFF. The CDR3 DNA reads TGTGCCAGTAGTGGTGGACAGGAGGGGGAAAAACTGTTTTTT.

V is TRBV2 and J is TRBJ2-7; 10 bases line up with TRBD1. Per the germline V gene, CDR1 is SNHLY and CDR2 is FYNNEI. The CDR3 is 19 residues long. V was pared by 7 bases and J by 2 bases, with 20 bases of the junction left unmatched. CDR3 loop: CASNPPAGQGLSATYEQYF. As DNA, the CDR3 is TGTGCCAGCAATCCTCCTGCGGGACAGGGGCTCAGTGCTACCTACGAGCAGTACTTC. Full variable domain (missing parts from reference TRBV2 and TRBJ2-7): EPEVTQTPSHQVTQMGQEVILRCVPISNHLYFYWYRQILGQKVEFLVSFYNNEISEKSEIFDDQFSVERPDGSNFTLKIRSTKLEDSAMYFCASNPPAGQGLSATYEQYFGPGTRLTVT.

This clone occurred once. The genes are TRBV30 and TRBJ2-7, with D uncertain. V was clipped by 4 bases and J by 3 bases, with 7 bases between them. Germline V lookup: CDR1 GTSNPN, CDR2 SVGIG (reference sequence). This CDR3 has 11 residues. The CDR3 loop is CAWTVGYEQYF. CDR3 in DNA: TGTGCCTGGACGGTAGGCTACGAGCAGTACTTC.

The CDR3 is CASSLTGGLSGANVLTF. In DNA, the CDR3 is TGTGCCAGCAGCTTAACAGGGGGCCTCTCTGGGGCCAACGTCCTGACTTTC. This chain uses TRBV7-2 with TRBJ2-6; 9 bases agree with TRBD1. The germline gives CDR1 SGHTA, CDR2 FQGNSA. With 2 bases clipped from V and 0 bases from J, the junction kept 2 bases outside the gene matches. The CDR3 loop spans 17 amino acids.

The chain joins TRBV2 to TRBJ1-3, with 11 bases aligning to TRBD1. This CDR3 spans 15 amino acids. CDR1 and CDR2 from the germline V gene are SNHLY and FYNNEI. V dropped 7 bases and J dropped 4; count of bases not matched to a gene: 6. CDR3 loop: CASNLRTGGGNTIYF. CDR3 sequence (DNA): TGTGCCAGCAATCTAAGGACAGGGGGCGGAAACACCATATATTTT.

The CDR3 bases are TGTGCCAGCAGTCCCCCTGCCGGGTCTGGAAACACCATATATTTT. Protein product: CASSPPAGSGNTIYF. The chain uses TRBV6-5 and TRBJ1-3; no firm D call. V was pared by 5 bases and J by 1 base, with 12 bases between. CDR3 size: 15 residues. Germline loops: CDR1 MNHEY, CDR2 SVGAGI.

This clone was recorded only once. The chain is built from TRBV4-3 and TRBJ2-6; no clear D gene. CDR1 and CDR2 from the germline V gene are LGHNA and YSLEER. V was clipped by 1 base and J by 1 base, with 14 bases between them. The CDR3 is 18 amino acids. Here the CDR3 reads CASSQVITDPSGANVLTF. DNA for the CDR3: TGCGCCAGCAGCCAAGTGATCACAGACCCATCTGGGGCCAACGTCCTGACTTTC.

DNA for the CDR3: TGTGCCAGCAGCTTGGGGTCTGTGGCCGAGCAGTACTTC. Encoded protein: CASSLGSVAEQYF. V gene TRBV7-2 combines with J gene TRBJ2-7; D is unclear. The V gene lost 3 bases and the J gene lost 6 bases, with 12 bases spanning the gap. The CDR3 is made up of 13 amino acids. Germline lookup yields CDR1 SGHTA and CDR2 FQGNSA.

As DNA, the CDR3 is TGCGCCAGCAGCGTAGGGCCCCTCGCCGAGCAGTACTTC. It translates to CASSVGPLAEQYF. The J gene is TRBJ2-7, the V gene TRBV5-1; the D is unclear. Trimming stripped 4 bases from V and 6 bases from J, with 14 bases between. The CDR3 has 13 residues. Germline CDR1 is SGHRS and CDR2 is YFSETQ.

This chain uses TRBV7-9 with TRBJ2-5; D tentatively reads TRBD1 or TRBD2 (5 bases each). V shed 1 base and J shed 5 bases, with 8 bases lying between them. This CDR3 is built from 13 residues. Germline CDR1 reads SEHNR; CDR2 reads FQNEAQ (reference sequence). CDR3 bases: TGTGCCAGCAGCTTAGGAGGGGTTGAGACCCAGTACTTC. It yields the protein CASSLGGVETQYF. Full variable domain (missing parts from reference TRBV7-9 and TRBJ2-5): DTGVSQNPRHKITKRGQNVTFRCDPISEHNRLYWYRQTLGQGPEFLTYFQNEAQLEKSRLLSDRFSAERPKGSFSTLEIQRTEQGDSAMYLCASSLGGVETQYFGPGTRLLVL.

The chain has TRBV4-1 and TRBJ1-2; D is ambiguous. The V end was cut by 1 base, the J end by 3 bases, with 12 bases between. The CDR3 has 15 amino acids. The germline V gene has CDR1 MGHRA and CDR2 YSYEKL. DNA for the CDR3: TGCGCCAGCAGCCAAGTTGGTGGGAGGGACTATGGCTACACCTTC. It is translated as CASSQVGGRDYGYTF.

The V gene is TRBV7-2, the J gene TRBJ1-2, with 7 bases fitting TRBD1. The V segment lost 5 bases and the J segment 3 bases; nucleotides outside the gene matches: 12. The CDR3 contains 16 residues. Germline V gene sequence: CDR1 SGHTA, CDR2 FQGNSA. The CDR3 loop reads CASSQGQTALDYGYTF. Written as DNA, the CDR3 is TGTGCCAGCAGCCAGGGACAGACTGCTCTTGACTATGGCTACACCTTC.

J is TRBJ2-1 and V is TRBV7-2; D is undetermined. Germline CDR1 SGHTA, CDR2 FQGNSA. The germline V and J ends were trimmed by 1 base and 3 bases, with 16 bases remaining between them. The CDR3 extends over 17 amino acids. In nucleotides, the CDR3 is TGTGCCAGCAGCTTAGAGCGCCGATCTCGTTTCTACAATGAGCAGTTCTTC. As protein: CASSLERRSRFYNEQFF.

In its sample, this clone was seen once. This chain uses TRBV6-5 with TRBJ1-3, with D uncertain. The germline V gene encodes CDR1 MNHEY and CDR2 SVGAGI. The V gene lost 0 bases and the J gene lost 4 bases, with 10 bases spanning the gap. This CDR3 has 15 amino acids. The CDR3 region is CASSYSRTDGNTIYF. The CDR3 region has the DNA TGTGCCAGCAGTTACTCGCGGACTGACGGAAACACCATATATTTT.

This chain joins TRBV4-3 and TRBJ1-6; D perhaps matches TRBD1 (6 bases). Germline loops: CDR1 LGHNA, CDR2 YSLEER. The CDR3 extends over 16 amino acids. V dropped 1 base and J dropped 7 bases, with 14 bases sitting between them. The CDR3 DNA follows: TGCGCCAGCAGCCAAGTAGTCACAGGGCGAAATTCACCCCTCCACTTT. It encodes CASSQVVTGRNSPLHF.

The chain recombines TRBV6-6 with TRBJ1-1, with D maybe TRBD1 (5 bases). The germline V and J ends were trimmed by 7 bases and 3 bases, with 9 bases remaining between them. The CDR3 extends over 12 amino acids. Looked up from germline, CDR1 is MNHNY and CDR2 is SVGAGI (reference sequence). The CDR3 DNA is TGTGCCAGCAATATAGGGGACACTGAAGCTTTCTTT. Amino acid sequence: CASNIGDTEAFF.

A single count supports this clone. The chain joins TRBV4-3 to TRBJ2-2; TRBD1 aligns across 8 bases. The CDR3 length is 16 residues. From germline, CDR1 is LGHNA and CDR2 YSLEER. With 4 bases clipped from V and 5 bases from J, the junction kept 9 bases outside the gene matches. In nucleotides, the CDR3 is TGCGCCAGCAGCCCATATTGGACAGGGAAGACCGGGGAGCTGTTTTTT. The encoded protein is CASSPYWTGKTGELFF.

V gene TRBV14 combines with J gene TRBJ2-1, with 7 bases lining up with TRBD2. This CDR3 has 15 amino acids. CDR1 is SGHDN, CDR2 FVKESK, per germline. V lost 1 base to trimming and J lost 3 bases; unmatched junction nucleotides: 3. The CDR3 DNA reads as TGTGCCAGCAGCCAAGTCCCTAGCGGCTACAATGAGCAGTTCTTC. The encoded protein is CASSQVPSGYNEQFF.